The 6 T cell receptor beta chains below come from one sample, sequenced in a study of CD8 T cells in Susac syndrome. Random hexamers were used to reverse transcribe roughly 0.5 to 1 ug of RNA. TCRdb re-derived calls from the immunoSEQ multiplex PCR reads in MiXCR, one entry per CDR3 protein. The sample carries 300,000 or so distinct CDR3 sequences, about 90% recorded once. The sequencing sample was made of CD4+ T cells from PBMCs. Receptors were obtained from a human donor with multiple sclerosis.

The chain employs TRBV6-2 or TRBV6-3 and TRBJ2-2, with TRBD1 matching 8 bases. This CDR3 contains 16 residues. The V gene's germline CDR1 is MNHEY and CDR2 SVGEGT. The V segment lost 3 bases and the J segment 5 bases; nucleotides outside the gene matches: 8. The DNA of the CDR3 is TGTGCCAGCAGTTATGGTGGACAGGGTACTACCGGGGAGCTGTTTTTT. Its protein is CASSYGGQGTTGELFF.

This rearrangement joins TRBV6-1 to TRBJ1-5; 7 bases line up with TRBD1. V lost 4 bases, J lost 4 bases, and 4 bases stayed unmatched. CDR1 MNHNS and CDR2 SASEGT come from the germline V gene. This CDR3 is 14 amino acids long. CDR3 bases: TGTGCCAGCAGTGGGTCAGGGGGTAATCAGCCCCAGCATTTT. Translating gives CASSGSGGNQPQHF.

This chain connects TRBV5-8 to TRBJ2-3, with D uncertain. This CDR3 has 15 residues. The germline V gene has CDR1 SGHTS and CDR2 YDEGEE. The V end lost 1 base, the J end lost 1 base, and 10 bases lay between the germline ends. This CDR3 reads CASSLLRLGTDTQYF. CDR3 in DNA: TGTGCCAGCAGCTTGCTCCGCCTTGGCACAGATACGCAGTATTTT.

The chain's CDR3 is CASSLENLEAFF. The CDR3 DNA sequence: TGTGCCAGCAGCTTAGAGAACCTTGAAGCTTTCTTT. The V and J genes are TRBV11-2 and TRBJ1-1; no reliable D call. V lost 0 bases, J lost 7 bases, and 6 bases lay in between. The germline V gene encodes CDR1 SGHAT and CDR2 FQNNGV. This CDR3 contains 12 residues.

This chain links TRBV5-1 with TRBJ2-3, with 8 nucleotides matching TRBD1. Germline loops: CDR1 SGHRS, CDR2 YFSETQ. The CDR3 is 15 amino acids. The junction had 3 bases not matched to a gene; V was cut back by 0 bases and J by 3 bases. The CDR3 spells CASSLVDRVTDTQYF. The CDR3 region has the DNA TGCGCCAGCAGCTTGGTGGACAGGGTGACAGATACGCAGTATTTT.

CDR3 residues: CASQRAEGPYEQYF. CDR3 bases: TGTGCTAGCCAGCGGGCCGAGGGACCCTACGAGCAGTACTTC. This chain uses TRBV12-5 with TRBJ2-7; D might be TRBD2 (6 bases). CDR3 length: 14 amino acids. Germline CDR1 is LGHNT and CDR2 is FRNRAP. The germline V and J ends were trimmed by 9 bases and 2 bases, with 17 bases remaining between them.